This TCR beta chain originates from a study of blood T cell repertoires in COVID-19. With 5 bases removed from V and 4 bases from J, the gap between germline ends came to 14 bases. This CDR3 comprises 14 residues. CDR1 and CDR2 from the germline V gene are SGHTA and FQGNSA. Produced via immunoSEQ multiplex PCR; TCRdb's table is partial and in-frame only. The repertoire consists of around 150,000 clones, with about 85% occurring once and the leading ten covering 3% to 4%. The TCR comes from a human donor with acute or convalescent COVID-19. The donor label of this sample is uncertain. The sample was peripheral blood. This rearrangement joins TRBV7-2 to TRBJ1-2, with TRBD1 as a possible D gene (6 bases). The CDR3 spells CASSPQTGLYGYTF. In DNA, the CDR3 is TGTGCCAGCAGCCCTCAGACAGGACTCTATGGCTACACCTTC.